This TCR beta chain originates from a study of identifying expanded T cells in peripheral blood. Profiled with immunoSEQ multiplex PCR; TCRdb holds only in-frame clones, not every one. Among approximately 91,000 clones listed, about 87% were seen once. V lost 7 bases to trimming and J lost 9 bases; unmatched junction nucleotides: 5. Germline loops: CDR1 MNHEY, CDR2 SMNVEV (reference sequence). The CDR3 contains 13 residues. During the collection period, no donor immune events like infections were recorded. The material sequenced was blood. This receptor was identified in a person aged 18 to 70 in good health. This chain joins TRBV27 and TRBJ2-1; 11 nucleotides match TRBD1. The CDR3 DNA is TGTGCCAGCACCATGGACAGGGGGCTTGAGCAGTTCTTC. Protein product: CASTMDRGLEQFF.